Listed here are 32 T cell receptor beta chains from one sample, sequenced in a study of CD8 T cells in ankylosing spondylitis. Their antigen targets remain unknown. TCRdb re-derived calls from the 5' RACE reads in MiXCR, one entry per CDR3 protein. The sample has just under 550,000 distinct CDR3 sequences, 9.5% to 15% seen once. Study-wide results and limits: Seven to nine highly homologous variants formed a TCR beta motif that appeared characteristic of ankylosing spondylitis blood.

Sequencing used blood, either unsorted or a sorted T cell fraction (not recorded which). All receptors derive from a male donor with ankylosing spondylitis.

Of note for this clonotype: The conserved phenylalanine or tryptophan normally closing the CDR3 is absent here, so this likely arose from a read error. The chain employs TRBV6-5 and TRBJ2-5; 9 bases map to TRBD2. Germline V lookup: CDR1 MNHEY, CDR2 SVGAGI. The CDR3 extends over 15 amino acids. The junction had 5 bases not matched to a gene; V was cut back by 2 bases and J by 4 bases. As DNA, the CDR3 is TGTGCCAGCAGTTACCTCGGCGGGAGGGGAGAGACCCAGTACCTC. This sequence encodes CASSYLGGRGETQYL.

This clonotype has more than one count but fewer than ten. The V call is TRBV5-1, the J call TRBJ2-3; D is possibly TRBD2 (6 bases). V gave up 0 bases and J gave up 1 base, with 12 bases separating them. The CDR3 runs to 16 residues. The germline V gene has CDR1 SGHRS and CDR2 YFSETQ. CDR3 sequence reads: CASSLAPASGTDTQYF. DNA of the CDR3: TGCGCCAGCAGCTTGGCCCCGGCTAGCGGCACAGATACGCAGTATTTT.

The V and J genes are TRBV3-1 and TRBJ2-4, with a tentative D call TRBD1 (6 bases). CDR1 is LGHDT, CDR2 YNNKEL, per germline (reference sequence). Trimming took 4 bases from V and 8 from J, leaving 15 bases between them. The length of the CDR3 is 14 residues. In DNA form, the CDR3 reads TGTGCCAGCAGCCGAACGCAGGGGTGGGACATTCAGTACTTC. This sequence encodes CASSRTQGWDIQYF.

In this sample, this clonotype turned up many times. The rearrangement links TRBV11-2 to TRBJ2-1; 7 nucleotides align to TRBD2. Germline V gene data show CDR1 as SGHAT and CDR2 as FQNNGV. Trimming cost V 0 bases and J 10 bases; bases outside gene matches: 6. This CDR3 spans 14 amino acids. CDR3 in amino acids: CASSLERAGVEQFF. CDR3 bases: TGTGCCAGCAGCTTAGAACGCGCGGGAGTGGAGCAGTTCTTC.

This clonotype was detected only a few times. The V gene is TRBV7-6, the J gene TRBJ2-7, with D perhaps matching TRBD2 (6 bases). CDR3 length: 12 amino acids. V was pared by 5 bases and J by 6 bases, with 11 bases between. CDR1 is SGHVS and CDR2 is FNYEAQ in the germline V gene. The chain's CDR3 is CASSPIGGEQYF. For the CDR3, the DNA is TGTGCCAGCAGCCCCATCGGGGGCGAGCAGTACTTC.

The chain has TRBV12-3 or TRBV12-4 and TRBJ2-5; D not resolved. This CDR3 is built from 11 residues. V was shortened by 10 bases and J by 5 bases, with 11 bases between the two germline ends. The CDR3 DNA is TGTGCCACCTCCGTTAGGGAGACCCAGTACTTC. This sequence encodes CATSVRETQYF.

This clonotype was recorded a few times. The chain is built from TRBV5-5 and TRBJ2-3; 7 bases match TRBD2. The CDR3 is 16 residues long. Losses at the gene ends were 4 bases for V and 2 bases for J; bases not matched to a gene: 10. The germline gives CDR1 SGHKS, CDR2 YYEKEE (reference sequence). The DNA for the CDR3 is TGTGCCAGCAGCCCCCGCCTAGCGGCCGCCACAGATACGCAGTATTTT. This gives the protein CASSPRLAAATDTQYF.

V usage is TRBV2 and J usage is TRBJ2-7; D tentatively fits TRBD1 or TRBD2 (6 bases each). Trimming left V 1 base short and J 3 bases short, with 13 bases between. The CDR3 totals 15 residues. CDR1 is SNHLY, CDR2 FYNNEI, per germline. In DNA form, the CDR3 reads TGTGCCAGCAGTGAAGGTGGGGGGCGGTACTACGAGCAGTACGTC. The encoded protein is CASSEGGGRYYEQYV.

This clonotype has a handful of counts. V gene TRBV2 combines with J gene TRBJ2-3; D is unresolved. CDR3 length equals 15 residues. The V and J ends lost 4 bases and 1 base respectively, with 12 bases between them. CDR1 and CDR2 from the germline V gene are SNHLY and FYNNEI. This CDR3 reads CASSASYQGTDTQYF. CDR3 sequence (DNA): TGTGCCAGCAGTGCTTCCTACCAGGGCACAGATACGCAGTATTTT.

The J gene is TRBJ2-2, the V gene TRBV5-1, with 9 bases aligning to TRBD2. Germline CDR1 reads SGHRS; CDR2 reads YFSETQ. The trim removed 0 bases at V and 3 bases at J, leaving 6 bases unmatched. The CDR3 runs 17 residues. CDR3 nucleotide sequence: TGCGCCAGCAGCTTGGCGGTTAGCGGGGGATACACCGGGGAGCTGTTTTTT. Protein product: CASSLAVSGGYTGELFF.

This clonotype was seen a few times. Here the CDR3 reads CSASPWSSYNEQFF. The CDR3, as DNA: TGCAGTGCTAGCCCATGGAGCTCCTACAATGAGCAGTTCTTC. V and J are TRBV20-1 and TRBJ2-1; D call uncertain. Germline assignment: CDR1 DFQATT and CDR2 SNEGSKA (reference sequence). V lost 3 bases and J lost 0, with 9 bases in between. The CDR3 is 14 residues long.

The genes are TRBV5-1 and TRBJ2-7, with TRBD2 matching over 13 bases. After removal of 4 bases from V and 4 bases from J, the junction contained 5 bases not matched to a gene. The CDR3 covers 15 residues. The germline V gene has CDR1 SGHRS and CDR2 YFSETQ. The CDR3 DNA reads TGCGCCAGCAGCCCGGGACTAGCGGGACAATACGAGCAGTACTTC. Translated: CASSPGLAGQYEQYF.

The chain has TRBV5-1 and TRBJ1-1; unclear D gene. Trimming shortened V by 0 bases and J by 1 base, and 10 bases separated the two germline ends. Germline V gene sequence: CDR1 SGHRS, CDR2 YFSETQ. This CDR3 has 15 residues. Written as DNA, the CDR3 is TGCGCCAGCAGCTTGGGGCAGGAGAAGAACACTGAAGCTTTCTTT. Amino acids: CASSLGQEKNTEAFF.

This clonotype has a handful of counts. V gene TRBV2 combines with J gene TRBJ2-1; 13 nucleotides align to TRBD2. Per the germline V gene, CDR1 is SNHLY and CDR2 is FYNNEI. CDR3 length: 15 residues. The V and J ends lost 6 bases and 10 bases, in that order; junction bases with no gene match: 9. CDR3 nucleotides: TGTGCCAGCAGCGCGGGACTAGCGGGACCCCAGGAGCAGTTCTTC. Its protein is CASSAGLAGPQEQFF.

This clonotype appeared many times. The chain uses TRBV12-3 or TRBV12-4 and TRBJ1-1; D not resolved. The CDR3 totals 11 residues. The V and J ends lost 8 bases and 0 bases respectively, with 4 bases between them. CDR3: CASVLNTEAFF. CDR3 coding DNA: TGTGCCAGCGTTCTGAACACTGAAGCTTTCTTT.

The table lists this clonotype with a few counts. The rearrangement links TRBV2 to TRBJ2-1, with D possibly TRBD2 on 5 matching bases. The germline gives CDR1 SNHLY, CDR2 FYNNEI. This CDR3 comprises 17 residues. V gave up 1 base and J gave up 4 bases, with 17 bases separating them. Written as DNA, the CDR3 is TGTGCCAGCAGTGAAGGCTGGGGAGCGGCTTTATACAATGAGCAGTTCTTC. The encoded protein is CASSEGWGAALYNEQFF.

The chain is built from TRBV1 and TRBJ1-4; whether TRBD1, the table's D call, matches the DNA was not checked. TRBV1 is termed a pseudogene. This CDR3 spans 16 amino acids. CDR3: CTSSQVWTATNEKLFF. The CDR3 nucleotides are TGCACCAGCAGCCAAGTCTGGACAGCAACTAATGAAAAACTGTTTTTT.

There are many counts of this clonotype. The chain couples TRBV12-3 or TRBV12-4 to TRBJ1-1; D not resolved. V lost 3 bases and J lost 4, with 12 bases in between. The CDR3 spans 14 residues. The DNA of the CDR3 is TGTGCCAGCAGTTTGCTCCGGGGAAGCACTGAAGCTTTCTTT. As protein: CASSLLRGSTEAFF.

This chain connects TRBV5-1 to TRBJ1-6; possible D gene TRBD1, 5 bases. V was pared by 3 bases and J by 10 bases, with 11 bases between. The CDR3 runs 13 residues. Germline-derived CDR1 and CDR2 are SGHRS and YFSETQ. Here the CDR3 reads CASSWGRDSPLHF. CDR3 nucleotide sequence: TGCGCCAGCAGCTGGGGGAGGGACTCACCCCTCCACTTT.

V usage is TRBV6-1 and J usage is TRBJ2-7, with 8 bases identical to TRBD2. The ends lost 6 bases at V and 2 bases at J; junction bases unmatched: 12. This CDR3 is built from 16 residues. Germline lookup yields CDR1 MNHNS and CDR2 SASEGT. The CDR3 protein is CASSFEGLVGTYEQYV. DNA of the CDR3: TGTGCCAGCAGCTTCGAGGGACTAGTCGGCACCTACGAGCAGTACGTC.

The chain links TRBV6-1 to TRBJ2-7, with 11 bases aligning to TRBD2. The junction had 3 bases not matched to a gene; V was cut back by 10 bases and J by 1 base. This CDR3 contains 13 residues. The V gene's germline CDR1 is MNHNS and CDR2 SASEGT. The CDR3 loop is CATGTSGSYEQYV. Here the CDR3 DNA reads TGTGCCACCGGGACTAGCGGTTCCTACGAGCAGTACGTC.

V and J are TRBV11-2 and TRBJ1-2; D gene unclear. Per the germline V gene, CDR1 is SGHAT and CDR2 is FQNNGV. The CDR3 covers 14 residues. Deletions cut 5 bases from V and 4 bases from J, with 14 bases between. CDR3 region: CASSLLTGFYGYTF. In DNA, the CDR3 is TGTGCCAGCAGCCTCCTTACGGGTTTCTATGGCTACACCTTC.

At least ten counts were recorded for this clonotype. The chain joins TRBV12-3 or TRBV12-4 to TRBJ1-2, with 9 bases fitting TRBD1. The CDR3 is made up of 15 amino acids. The trim removed 7 bases at V and 6 bases at J, leaving 12 bases unmatched. The DNA of the CDR3 is TGTGCCAGCATCAATACGGACAGGGGAGGGGATGGCTACACCTTC. It yields the protein CASINTDRGGDGYTF.

There are a few counts of this clonotype. The CDR3 loop is CASSLEGSYNSPLHF. The DNA of the CDR3 is TGCGCCAGCAGCTTGGAGGGATCCTATAATTCACCCCTCCACTTT. The genes are TRBV5-1 and TRBJ1-6; D not resolved. CDR1 and CDR2 (germline): SGHRS, YFSETQ. The CDR3 consists of 15 residues. Trimming took off 0 bases at V and 1 base at J, with 5 bases between the two ends.

A few counts support this clonotype. This chain joins TRBV7-9 and TRBJ1-1; perhaps TRBD1 as D (6 bases). This CDR3 spans 14 amino acids. Per germline, CDR1 SEHNR and CDR2 FQNEAQ (reference sequence). With 5 bases removed from V and 3 bases from J, the gap between germline ends came to 13 bases. The CDR3 here is CASSPSGGHTEAFF. The CDR3 region has the DNA TGTGCCAGCAGCCCATCGGGGGGGCACACTGAAGCTTTCTTT. The variable domain in full, with the rest retrieved from reference TRBV7-9 and TRBJ1-1, is DTGVSQNPRHKITKRGQNVTFRCDPISEHNRLYWYRQTLGQGPEFLTYFQNEAQLEKSRLLSDRFSAERPKGSFSTLEIQRTEQGDSAMYLCASSPSGGHTEAFFGQGTRLTVV.

This clonotype was detected only a few times. The chain is built from TRBV5-1 and TRBJ2-6; 11 positions agree with TRBD1. J was trimmed by 0 bases and V by 4 bases; bases with no gene match: 12. CDR1 SGHRS and CDR2 YFSETQ come from the germline V gene. The CDR3 contains 20 residues. The CDR3 is CASSLWGPGTGGSGANVLTF. The DNA of the CDR3 is TGCGCCAGCAGCCTCTGGGGCCCCGGGACAGGGGGCTCTGGGGCCAACGTCCTGACTTTC.

This chain connects TRBV20-1 to TRBJ2-3, with no clear D. Germline loops: CDR1 DFQATT, CDR2 SNEGSKA (reference sequence). The V end was cut by 5 bases, the J end by 0 bases, with 9 bases between. The CDR3 has 13 residues. This CDR3 is CSAPLESTDTQYF. CDR3 bases: TGCAGTGCTCCCCTAGAGAGCACAGATACGCAGTATTTT.

In this sample, this clonotype turned up many times. The chain has TRBV7-9 and TRBJ2-3, with 7 bases fitting TRBD1. V dropped 4 bases and J dropped 3; count of bases not matched to a gene: 7. Germline values: CDR1 SEHNR, CDR2 FQNEAQ (reference sequence). The CDR3 is made up of 15 amino acids. The CDR3 loop is CASSSSGGETDTQYF. The DNA for the CDR3 is TGTGCCAGCAGCTCCTCAGGGGGAGAGACAGATACGCAGTATTTT.

This clonotype appeared many times. The chain uses TRBV20-1 and TRBJ2-3; D is unresolved. The V end lost 6 bases, the J end lost 0 bases, and 19 bases lay between the germline ends. The CDR3 is 16 residues long. The germline V gene encodes CDR1 DFQATT and CDR2 SNEGSKA (reference sequence). The CDR3 sequence: CSAPEWLPDSTDTQYF. The CDR3, as DNA: TGCAGTGCCCCAGAGTGGCTTCCGGATAGCACAGATACGCAGTATTTT.

This clonotype has a handful of counts. This chain uses TRBV7-8 with TRBJ2-3; TRBD2 agrees at 10 bases. CDR3 size: 18 residues. Germline CDR1 is SGHVS and CDR2 is FQNEAQ. After removal of 1 base from V and 3 bases from J, the junction contained 10 bases not matched to a gene. Here the CDR3 reads CASSLEGDSGRRTDTQYF. The CDR3 coding sequence is TGTGCCAGCAGCTTAGAAGGGGATAGCGGGAGGAGAACAGATACGCAGTATTTT.

Comments on this clonotype: Germline and junction disagree at one end, which may indicate a read error. The V gene is TRBV25-1, the J gene TRBJ2-1; TRBD1 is a possible D gene (5 bases). There are 15 residues in the CDR3. The germline V gene has CDR1 MGHDK and CDR2 SYGVNS. CDR3 DNA sequence: TGTGCCAGCAGTGAAGTCGGTAGGGGATACAATGAGCAGTTCTTT. This sequence encodes CASSEVGRGYNEQFF.

This clonotype appeared a few times. For the CDR3, the DNA is TGCAGTGCTTGGAGGAACAGGGAACAGTACGTC. It codes for CSAWRNREQYV. The V gene is TRBV20-1, the J gene TRBJ2-7; possibly TRBD1 for D (6 bases). V was cut by 5 bases and J by 10 bases, with 15 bases left in between. Germline V gives CDR1 DFQATT, CDR2 SNEGSKA (reference sequence). The CDR3 length is 11 residues.